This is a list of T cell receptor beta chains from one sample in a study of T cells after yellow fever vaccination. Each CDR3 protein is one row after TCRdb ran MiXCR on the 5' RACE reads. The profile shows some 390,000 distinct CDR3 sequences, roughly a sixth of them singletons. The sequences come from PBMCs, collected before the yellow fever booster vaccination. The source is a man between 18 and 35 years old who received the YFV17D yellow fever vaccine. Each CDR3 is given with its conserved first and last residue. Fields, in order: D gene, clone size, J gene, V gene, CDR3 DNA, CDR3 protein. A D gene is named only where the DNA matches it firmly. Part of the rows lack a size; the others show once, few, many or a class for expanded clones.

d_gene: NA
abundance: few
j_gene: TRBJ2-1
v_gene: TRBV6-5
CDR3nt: TGTGCCAGCAGTTACTCTCGGGGGCAAAACAATGAGCAGTTCTTC
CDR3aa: CASSYSRGQNNEQFF

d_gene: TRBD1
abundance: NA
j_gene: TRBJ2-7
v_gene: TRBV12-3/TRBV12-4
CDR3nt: TGTGCCAGCAGTCGACCCGGGACAGGGGGCGATGAGCAGTACTTC
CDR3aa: CASSRPGTGGDEQYF

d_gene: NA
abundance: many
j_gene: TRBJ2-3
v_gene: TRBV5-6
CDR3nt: TGTGCCAGCAGCTTGGATTTTGGCACAGATACGCAGTATTTT
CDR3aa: CASSLDFGTDTQYF

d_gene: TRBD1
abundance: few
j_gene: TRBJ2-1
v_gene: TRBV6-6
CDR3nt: TGTGCCAGCGCCCGGTACCCGGGACAGGCTCTACCCGATGAGCAGTTCTTC
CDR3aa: CASARYPGQALPDEQFF

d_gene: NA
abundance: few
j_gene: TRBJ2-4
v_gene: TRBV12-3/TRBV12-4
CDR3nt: TGTGCCAGCAGTTTTCGGGGGGCAAACATTCAGTACTTC
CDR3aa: CASSFRGANIQYF

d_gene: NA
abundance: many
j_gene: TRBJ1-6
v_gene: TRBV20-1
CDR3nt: TGCAGTGCGAACAGGATCTCCTATAATTCACCCCTCCACTTT
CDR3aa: CSANRISYNSPLHF

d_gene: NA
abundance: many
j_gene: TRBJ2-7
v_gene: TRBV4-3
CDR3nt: TGCGCCAGCAGCCAAGATTGGGACTGGACGTCCTACGAGCAGTACTTC
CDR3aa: CASSQDWDWTSYEQYF

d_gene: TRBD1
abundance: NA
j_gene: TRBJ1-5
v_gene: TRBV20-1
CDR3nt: TGCAGTGCAACCTCCGGGACAGGGGTTTCACTTCCCCAGCATTTT
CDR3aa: CSATSGTGVSLPQHF

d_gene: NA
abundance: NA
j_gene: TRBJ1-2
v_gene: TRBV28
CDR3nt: TGTGCCAGCAGTCCGGACAGCCGATATGGCTACACCTTC
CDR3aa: CASSPDSRYGYTF

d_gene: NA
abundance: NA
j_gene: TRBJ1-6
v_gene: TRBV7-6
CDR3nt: TGTGCCAGCAGCTTAGGAGGGGGGCACAATTCACCCCTCCACTTT
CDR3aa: CASSLGGGHNSPLHF

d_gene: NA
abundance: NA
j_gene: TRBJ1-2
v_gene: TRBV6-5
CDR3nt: TGTGCCAGCAGCACCCGGACTCCCGTCTACGGCTACACCTTC
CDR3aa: CASSTRTPVYGYTF

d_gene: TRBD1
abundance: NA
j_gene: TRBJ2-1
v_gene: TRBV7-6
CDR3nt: TGTGCCAGCAGCTTAGGGAAGAGGCAGGGGGCGGGTGAGCAGTTCTTC
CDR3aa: CASSLGKRQGAGEQFF

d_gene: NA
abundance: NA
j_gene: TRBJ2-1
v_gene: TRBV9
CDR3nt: TGTGCCAGCAGCGTAGCCGCAAATGAGCAGTTCTTC
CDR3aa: CASSVAANEQFF

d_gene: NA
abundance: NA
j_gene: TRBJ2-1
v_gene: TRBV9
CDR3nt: TGTGCCAGCAGTGGGACCAGGGGGAGGTCAGGGTTGGGCAATGAGCAGTTCTTC
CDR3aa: CASSGTRGRSGLGNEQFF

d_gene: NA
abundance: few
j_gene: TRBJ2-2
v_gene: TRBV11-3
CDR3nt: TGTGCCAGCGGCATGGGCCTGGGACCCGGGGAGCTGTTTTTT
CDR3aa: CASGMGLGPGELFF

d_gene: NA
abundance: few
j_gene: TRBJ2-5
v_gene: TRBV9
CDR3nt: TGTGCCAGCAACCGCGTAGGGACCGAAGAGACCCAGTACTTC
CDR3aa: CASNRVGTEETQYF

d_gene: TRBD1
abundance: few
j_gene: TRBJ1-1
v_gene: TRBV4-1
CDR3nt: TGCGCCAGCAGCCAAGCAGGACAGGGTGGCACTGAAGCTTTCTTT
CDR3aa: CASSQAGQGGTEAFF

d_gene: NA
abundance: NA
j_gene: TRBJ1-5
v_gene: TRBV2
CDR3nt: TGTGCCAGCAGGGACAATAGCAATCAGCCCCAGCATTTT
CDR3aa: CASRDNSNQPQHF

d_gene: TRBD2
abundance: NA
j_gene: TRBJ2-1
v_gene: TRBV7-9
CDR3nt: TGTGCCAGCAGCTCAACTCTAGCGGCGGACAATGAGCAGTTCTTC
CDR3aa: CASSSTLAADNEQFF

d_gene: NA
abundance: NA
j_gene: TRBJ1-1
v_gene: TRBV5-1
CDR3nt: TGCGCCAGCAGCTCTGGAAGGGGTACCACTGAAGCTTTCTTT
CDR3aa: CASSSGRGTTEAFF

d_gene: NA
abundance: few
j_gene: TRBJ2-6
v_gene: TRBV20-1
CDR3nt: TGCAGTGCGGCACGGGGATTAACCTCTGGGGCCAACGTCCTGACTTTC
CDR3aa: CSAARGLTSGANVLTF

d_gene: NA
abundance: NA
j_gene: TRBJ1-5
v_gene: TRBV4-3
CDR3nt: TGCGCCAGCAGCCAAGATCTTGGGGATAGCAATCAGCCCCAGCATTTT
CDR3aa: CASSQDLGDSNQPQHF

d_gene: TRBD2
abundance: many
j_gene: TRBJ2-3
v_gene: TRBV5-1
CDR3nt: TGCGCCAGCCGACTAGCGGGGGGAAGCGATACGCAGTATTTT
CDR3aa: CASRLAGGSDTQYF

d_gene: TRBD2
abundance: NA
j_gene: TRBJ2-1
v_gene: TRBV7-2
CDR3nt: TGTGCCAGCAGCTTAGGTCGCGGGGGGGCCCCTTGGGATGAGCAGTTCTTC
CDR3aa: CASSLGRGGAPWDEQFF

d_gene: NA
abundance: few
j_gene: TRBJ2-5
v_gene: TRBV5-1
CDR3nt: TGCGCCAGCAGCTTGGGGGACGGCAAAGAGACCCAGTACTTC
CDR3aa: CASSLGDGKETQYF

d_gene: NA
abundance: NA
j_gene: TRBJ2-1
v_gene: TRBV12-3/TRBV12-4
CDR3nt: TGTGCCAGCACCACTGGGTTCAGCGGGGAGCAGTTCTTC
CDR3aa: CASTTGFSGEQFF

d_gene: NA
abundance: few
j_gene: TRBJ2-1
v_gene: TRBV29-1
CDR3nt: TGCAGCGTTGAAGGGGGGCCGGGTGAGCAGTTCTTC
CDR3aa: CSVEGGPGEQFF

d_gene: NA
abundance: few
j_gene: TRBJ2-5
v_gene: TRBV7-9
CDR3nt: TGTGCCAGCAGCTCCGGACAGAAGCAAGAGACCCAGTACTTC
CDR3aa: CASSSGQKQETQYF

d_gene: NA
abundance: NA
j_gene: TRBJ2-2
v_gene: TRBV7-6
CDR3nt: TGTGCCAGCAGCGGGGGGTCTACAGGGAACACCGGGGAGCTGTTTTTT
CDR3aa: CASSGGSTGNTGELFF

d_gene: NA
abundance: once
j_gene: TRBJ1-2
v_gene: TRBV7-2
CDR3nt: TGTGCCAGCAGCTTTCCTAACAGGGACTATGGCTACACCTTC
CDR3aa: CASSFPNRDYGYTF

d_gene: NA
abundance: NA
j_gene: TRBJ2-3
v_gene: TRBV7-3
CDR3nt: TGTGCCAGCAAAAGGGACCGTTACACAGATACGCAGTATTTT
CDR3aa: CASKRDRYTDTQYF

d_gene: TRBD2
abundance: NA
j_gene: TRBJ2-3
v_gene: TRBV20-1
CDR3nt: TGCAGTGCCACCGGGACTAGCAATTTAGGCACAGATACGCAGTATTTT
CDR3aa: CSATGTSNLGTDTQYF

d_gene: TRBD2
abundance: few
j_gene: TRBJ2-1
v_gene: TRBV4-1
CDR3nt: TGCGCCAGCAGCCAGGCAAGACTAGCGGGGGGGCCTAATGAGCAGTTCTTC
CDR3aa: CASSQARLAGGPNEQFF

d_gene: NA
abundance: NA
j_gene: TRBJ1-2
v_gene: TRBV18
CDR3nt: TGTGCCAGCTCACCCTTGACGGGAGGGAATGGCTACACCTTC
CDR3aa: CASSPLTGGNGYTF

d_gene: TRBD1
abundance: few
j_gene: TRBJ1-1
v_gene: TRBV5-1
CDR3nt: TGCGCCAGCAGCTTGAACAGGGGGGGCTTCACTGAAGCTTTCTTT
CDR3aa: CASSLNRGGFTEAFF

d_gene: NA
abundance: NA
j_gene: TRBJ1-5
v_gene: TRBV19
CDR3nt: TGTGCCAGTAGTATTTCTAGCCTCCAGCAGCCCCAGCATTTT
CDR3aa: CASSISSLQQPQHF

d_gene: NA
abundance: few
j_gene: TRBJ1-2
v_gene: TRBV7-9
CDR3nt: TGTGCCAGCAGCTTAGCGGGTGACCCTTACTACACCTTC
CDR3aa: CASSLAGDPYYTF

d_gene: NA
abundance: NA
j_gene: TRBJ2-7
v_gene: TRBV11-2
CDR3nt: TGTGCCAGCTCCGAGCTCCCTTACGAGCAGTACTTC
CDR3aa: CASSELPYEQYF

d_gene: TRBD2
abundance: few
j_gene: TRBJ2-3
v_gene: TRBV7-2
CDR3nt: TGTGCCAGCAGCTCCGGGGGGTTGCCAGATACGCAGTATTTT
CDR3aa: CASSSGGLPDTQYF

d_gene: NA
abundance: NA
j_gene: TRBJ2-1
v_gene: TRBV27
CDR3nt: TGTGCCAGCAGTTCAAGGGACCTGCATGAGCAGTTCTTC
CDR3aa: CASSSRDLHEQFF

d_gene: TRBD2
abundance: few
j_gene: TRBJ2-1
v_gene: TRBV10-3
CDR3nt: TGTGCCATCCGTCTAGCGGGCATCGATGAGCAGTTCTTC
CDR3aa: CAIRLAGIDEQFF

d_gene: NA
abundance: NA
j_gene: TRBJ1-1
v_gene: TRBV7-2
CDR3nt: TGTGCCAGCAGCTTAGGTGCGACGCAGAACACTGAAGCTTTCTTT
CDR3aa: CASSLGATQNTEAFF

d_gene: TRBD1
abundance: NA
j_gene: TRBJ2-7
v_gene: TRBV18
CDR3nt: TGTGCCAGCTCACCACCGGGGACAGGGCTCTCCTCCGAGCAGTACTTC
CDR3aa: CASSPPGTGLSSEQYF

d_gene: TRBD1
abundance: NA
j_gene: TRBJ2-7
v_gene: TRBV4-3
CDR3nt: TGCGCCAGCAGCCCAAGGACAGGGTTTGGGGAGCAGTACTTC
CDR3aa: CASSPRTGFGEQYF

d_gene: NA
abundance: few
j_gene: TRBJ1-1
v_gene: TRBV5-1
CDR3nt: TGCGCCAGCAGATTGAGGCCGTGGGGTGGGGATGAAGCTTTCTTT
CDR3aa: CASRLRPWGGDEAFF

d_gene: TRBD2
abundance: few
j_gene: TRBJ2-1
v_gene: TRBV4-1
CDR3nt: TGCGCCAGCAGCCTCCGCGGGGGGGAGATGAATGAGCAGTTCTTC
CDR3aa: CASSLRGGEMNEQFF

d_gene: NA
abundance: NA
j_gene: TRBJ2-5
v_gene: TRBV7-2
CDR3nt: TGTGCCAGCAGCTTTCGGCTGAGACAAGAGACCCAGTACTTC
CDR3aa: CASSFRLRQETQYF

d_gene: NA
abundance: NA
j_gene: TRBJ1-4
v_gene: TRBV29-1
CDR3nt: TGCAGCGTTGTAACAGTTTATAATGAAAAACTGTTTTTT
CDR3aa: CSVVTVYNEKLFF

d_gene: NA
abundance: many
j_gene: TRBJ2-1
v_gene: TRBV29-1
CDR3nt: TGCAGCTCCGGGACGGAGTACAATGAGCAGTTCTTC
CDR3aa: CSSGTEYNEQFF

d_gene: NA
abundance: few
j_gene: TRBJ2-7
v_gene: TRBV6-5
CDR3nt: TGTGCCAGCAGTTACTCGACAACAGGGACGTCCTACGAGCAGTACTTC
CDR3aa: CASSYSTTGTSYEQYF

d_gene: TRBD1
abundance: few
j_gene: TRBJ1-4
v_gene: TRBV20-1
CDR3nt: TGCAGTGCTAGCCGAGCGCAGGGGGTAGAAAAACTGTTTTTT
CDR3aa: CSASRAQGVEKLFF

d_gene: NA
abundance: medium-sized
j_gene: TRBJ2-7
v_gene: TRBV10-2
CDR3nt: TGCGCCAGCGGGTCCCCCTACGAGCAGTACTTC
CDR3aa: CASGSPYEQYF

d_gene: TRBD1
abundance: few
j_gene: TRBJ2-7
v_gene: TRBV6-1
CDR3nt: TGTGCCAGCAGTGACACTGGGGACAGCTCCTACGAGCAGTACTTC
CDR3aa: CASSDTGDSSYEQYF

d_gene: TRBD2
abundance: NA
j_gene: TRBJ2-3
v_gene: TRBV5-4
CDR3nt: TGTGCCAGCAGCGACGAGCGGGGGGGCGCCACAGATACGCAGTATTTT
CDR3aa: CASSDERGGATDTQYF

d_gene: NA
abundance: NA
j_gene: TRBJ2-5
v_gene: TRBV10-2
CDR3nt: TGCGCCAGCCAGGGGTGGGCGGAGGAAGAGACCCAGTACTTC
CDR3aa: CASQGWAEEETQYF